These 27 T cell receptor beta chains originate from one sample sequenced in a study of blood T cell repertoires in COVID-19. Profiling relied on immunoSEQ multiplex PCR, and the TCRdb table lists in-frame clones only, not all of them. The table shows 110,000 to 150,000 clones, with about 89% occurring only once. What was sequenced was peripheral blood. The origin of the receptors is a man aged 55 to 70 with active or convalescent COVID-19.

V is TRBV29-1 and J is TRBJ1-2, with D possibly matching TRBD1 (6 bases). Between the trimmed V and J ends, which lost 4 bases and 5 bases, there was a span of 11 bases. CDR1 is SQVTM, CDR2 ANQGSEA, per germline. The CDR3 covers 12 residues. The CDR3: CSVAQGLYGYTF. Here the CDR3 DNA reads TGCAGCGTTGCACAGGGCCTATATGGCTACACCTTC.

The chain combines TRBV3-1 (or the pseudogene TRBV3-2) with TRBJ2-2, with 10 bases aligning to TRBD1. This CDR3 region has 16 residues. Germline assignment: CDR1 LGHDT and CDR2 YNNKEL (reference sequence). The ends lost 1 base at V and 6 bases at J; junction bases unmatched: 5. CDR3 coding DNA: TGTGCCAGCAGCCAAGGGGACAGGGGAGCGTCCGGGGAGCTGTTTTTT. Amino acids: CASSQGDRGASGELFF.

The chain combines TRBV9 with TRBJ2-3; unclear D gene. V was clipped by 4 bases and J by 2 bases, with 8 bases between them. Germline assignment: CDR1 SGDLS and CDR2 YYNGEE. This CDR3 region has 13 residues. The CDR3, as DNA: TGTGCCAGCAGCCTACAGTACACAGATACGCAGTATTTT. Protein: CASSLQYTDTQYF. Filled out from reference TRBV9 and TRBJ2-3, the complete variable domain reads DSGVTQTPKHLITATGQRVTLRCSPRSGDLSVYWYQQSLDQGLQFLIQYYNGEERAKGNILERFSAQQFPDLHSELNLSSLELGDSALYFCASSLQYTDTQYFGPGTRLTVL.

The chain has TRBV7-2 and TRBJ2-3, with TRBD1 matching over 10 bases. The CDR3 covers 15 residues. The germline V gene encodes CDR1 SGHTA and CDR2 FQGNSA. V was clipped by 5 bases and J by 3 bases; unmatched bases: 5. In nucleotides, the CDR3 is TGTGCCAGCAGCATCGGGACAGGGGAAACAGATACGCAGTATTTT. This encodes CASSIGTGETDTQYF.

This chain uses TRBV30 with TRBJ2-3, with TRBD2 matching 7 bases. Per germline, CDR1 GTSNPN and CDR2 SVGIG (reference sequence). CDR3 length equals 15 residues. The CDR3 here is CAGLGAGVKTDTQYF. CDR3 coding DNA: TGTGCTGGACTTGGGGCGGGAGTGAAGACAGATACGCAGTATTTT.

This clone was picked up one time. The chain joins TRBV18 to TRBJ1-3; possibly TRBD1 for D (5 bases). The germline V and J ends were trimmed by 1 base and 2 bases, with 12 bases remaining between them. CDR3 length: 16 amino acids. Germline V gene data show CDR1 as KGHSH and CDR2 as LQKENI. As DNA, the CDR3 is TGTGCCAGCTCACCACAAGTTCCGGGGGCTGGAAACACCATATATTTT. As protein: CASSPQVPGAGNTIYF.

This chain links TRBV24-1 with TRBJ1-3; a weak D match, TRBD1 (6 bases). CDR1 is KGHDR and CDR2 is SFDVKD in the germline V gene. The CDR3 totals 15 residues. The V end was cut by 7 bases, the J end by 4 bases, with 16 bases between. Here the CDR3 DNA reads TGTGCCACCAGAACTCCACAGGGCAACGGAAACACCATATATTTT. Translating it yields CATRTPQGNGNTIYF.

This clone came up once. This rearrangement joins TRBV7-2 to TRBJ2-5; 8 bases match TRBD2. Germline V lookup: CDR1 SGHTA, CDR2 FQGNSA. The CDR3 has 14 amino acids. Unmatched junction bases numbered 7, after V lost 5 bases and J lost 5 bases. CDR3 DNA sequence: TGTGCCAGCAGCCAAAATAGCGGGGAGGAGACCCAGTACTTC. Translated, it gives CASSQNSGEETQYF.

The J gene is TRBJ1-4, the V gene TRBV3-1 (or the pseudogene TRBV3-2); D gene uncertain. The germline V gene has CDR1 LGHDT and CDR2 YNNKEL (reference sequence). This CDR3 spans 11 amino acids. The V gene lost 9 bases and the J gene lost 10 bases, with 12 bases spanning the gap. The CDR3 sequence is CASFRGRKLFF. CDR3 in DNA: TGTGCCAGTTTTCGTGGGAGAAAACTGTTTTTT.

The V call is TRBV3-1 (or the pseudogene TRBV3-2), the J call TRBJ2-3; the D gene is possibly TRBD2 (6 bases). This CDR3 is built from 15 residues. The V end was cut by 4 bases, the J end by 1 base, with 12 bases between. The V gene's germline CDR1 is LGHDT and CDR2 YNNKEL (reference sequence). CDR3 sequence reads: CASSPSSGGTDTQYF. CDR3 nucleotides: TGTGCCAGCAGCCCCAGTAGCGGCGGCACAGATACGCAGTATTTT.

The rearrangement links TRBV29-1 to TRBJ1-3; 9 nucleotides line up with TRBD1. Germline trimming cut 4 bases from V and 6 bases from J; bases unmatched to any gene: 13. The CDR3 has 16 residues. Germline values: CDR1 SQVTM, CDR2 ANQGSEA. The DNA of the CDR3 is TGCAGCGTTGCCCGGAGGACAGGGGAAAATAAAAACACCATATATTTT. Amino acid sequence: CSVARRTGENKNTIYF.

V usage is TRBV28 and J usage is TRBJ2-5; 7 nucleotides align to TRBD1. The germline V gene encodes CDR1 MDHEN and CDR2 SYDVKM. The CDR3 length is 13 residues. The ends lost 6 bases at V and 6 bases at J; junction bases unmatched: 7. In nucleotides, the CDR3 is TGTGCCAGCAGAGTACAGGGGACGAAGACCCAGTACTTC. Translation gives CASRVQGTKTQYF.

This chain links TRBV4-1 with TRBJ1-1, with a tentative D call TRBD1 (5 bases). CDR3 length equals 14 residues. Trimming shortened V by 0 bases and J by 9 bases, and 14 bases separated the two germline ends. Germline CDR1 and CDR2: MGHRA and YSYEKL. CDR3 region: CASSQDPETDKAFF. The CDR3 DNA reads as TGCGCCAGCAGCCAAGATCCAGAAACGGACAAAGCTTTCTTT.

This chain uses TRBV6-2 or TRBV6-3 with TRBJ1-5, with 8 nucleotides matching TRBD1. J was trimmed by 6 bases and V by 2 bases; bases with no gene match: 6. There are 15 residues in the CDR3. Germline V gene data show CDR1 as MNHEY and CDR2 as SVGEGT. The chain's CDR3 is CASSYSQGALQPQHF. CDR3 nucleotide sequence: TGTGCCAGCAGTTACAGCCAGGGGGCGCTTCAGCCCCAGCATTTT.

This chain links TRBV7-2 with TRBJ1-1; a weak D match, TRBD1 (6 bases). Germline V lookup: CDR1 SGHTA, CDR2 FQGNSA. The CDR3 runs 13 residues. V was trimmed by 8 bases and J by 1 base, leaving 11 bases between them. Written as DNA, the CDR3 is TGTGCCAGCGGCTCGGACAGGAACACTGAAGCTTTCTTT. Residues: CASGSDRNTEAFF.

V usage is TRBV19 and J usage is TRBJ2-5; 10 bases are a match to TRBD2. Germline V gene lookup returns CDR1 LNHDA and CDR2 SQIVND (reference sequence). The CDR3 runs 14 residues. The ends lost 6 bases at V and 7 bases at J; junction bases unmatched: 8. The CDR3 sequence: CASRELAGRGTQYF. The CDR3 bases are TGTGCCAGTAGGGAACTAGCGGGGAGGGGGACCCAGTACTTC.

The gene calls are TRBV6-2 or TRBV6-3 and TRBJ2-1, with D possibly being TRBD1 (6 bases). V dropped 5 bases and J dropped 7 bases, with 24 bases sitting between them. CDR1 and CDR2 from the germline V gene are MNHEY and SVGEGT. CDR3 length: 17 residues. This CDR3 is CASSQIQADRGPNEQFF. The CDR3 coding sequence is TGTGCCAGCAGTCAGATTCAGGCGGACAGAGGCCCTAATGAGCAGTTCTTC.

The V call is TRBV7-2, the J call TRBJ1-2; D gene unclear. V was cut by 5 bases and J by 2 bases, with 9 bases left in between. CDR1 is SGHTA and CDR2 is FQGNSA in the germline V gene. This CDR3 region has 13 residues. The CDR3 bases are TGTGCCAGCAGCGGAGACGAAAACTATGGCTACACCTTC. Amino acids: CASSGDENYGYTF. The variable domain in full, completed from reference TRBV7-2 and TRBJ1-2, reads GAGVSQSPSNKVTEKGKDVELRCDPISGHTALYWYRQSLGQGLEFLIYFQGNSAPDKSGLPSDRFSAERTGGSVSTLTIQRTQQEDSAVYLCASSGDENYGYTFGSGTRLTVV.

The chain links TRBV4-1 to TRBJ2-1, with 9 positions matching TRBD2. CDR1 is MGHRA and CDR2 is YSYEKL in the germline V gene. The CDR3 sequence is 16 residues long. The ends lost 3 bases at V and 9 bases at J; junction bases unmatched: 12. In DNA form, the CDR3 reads TGCGCCAGCAGCCAGGGACATAGCGGGGGTGGCGGTGAGCAGTTCTTC. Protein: CASSQGHSGGGGEQFF.

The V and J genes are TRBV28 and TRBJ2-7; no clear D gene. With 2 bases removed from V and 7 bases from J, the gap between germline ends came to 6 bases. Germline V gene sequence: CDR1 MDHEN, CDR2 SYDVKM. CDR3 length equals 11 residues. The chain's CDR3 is CASSLLGEQYF. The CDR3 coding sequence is TGTGCCAGCAGTTTACTCGGGGAGCAGTACTTC.

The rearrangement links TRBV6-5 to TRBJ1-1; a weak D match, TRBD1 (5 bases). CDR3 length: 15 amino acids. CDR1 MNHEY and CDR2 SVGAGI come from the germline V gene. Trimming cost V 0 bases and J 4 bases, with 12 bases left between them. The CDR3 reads CASSYSGQPGTEAFF. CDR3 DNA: TGTGCCAGCAGTTACTCGGGGCAGCCGGGCACTGAAGCTTTCTTT.

The DNA for the CDR3 is TGTGCCAGCAGTCGGACAGGACTGGGAGGAAACACCATATATTTT. Its translation is CASSRTGLGGNTIYF. V usage is TRBV27 and J usage is TRBJ1-3; the match to TRBD1 covers 7 bases. This CDR3 contains 15 residues. CDR1 and CDR2 (germline): MNHEY, SMNVEV (reference sequence). The V gene end was trimmed by 5 bases and the J gene end by 4 bases; junction bases not matched to a gene: 8.

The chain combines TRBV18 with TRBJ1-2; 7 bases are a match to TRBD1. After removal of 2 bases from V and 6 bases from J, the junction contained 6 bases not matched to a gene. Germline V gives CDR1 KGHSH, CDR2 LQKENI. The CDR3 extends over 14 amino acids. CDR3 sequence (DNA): TGTGCCAGCTCACCAGCTACAGGGGTGGATGGCTACACCTTC. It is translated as CASSPATGVDGYTF.

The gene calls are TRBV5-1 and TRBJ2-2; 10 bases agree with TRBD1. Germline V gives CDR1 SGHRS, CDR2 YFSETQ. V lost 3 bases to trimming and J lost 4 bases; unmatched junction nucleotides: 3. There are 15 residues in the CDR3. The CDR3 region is CASSSGQGGTGELFF. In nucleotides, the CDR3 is TGCGCCAGCAGCTCAGGACAGGGGGGCACCGGGGAGCTGTTTTTT.

In DNA, the CDR3 is TGTGCCTGGTGCCTCAAGTCAGGAACTGAAGCTTTCTTT. It is translated as CAWCLKSGTEAFF. This rearrangement joins TRBV30 to TRBJ1-1; D call uncertain. CDR3 length equals 13 residues. Germline V lookup: CDR1 GTSNPN, CDR2 SVGIG (reference sequence). The V end lost 5 bases, the J end lost 5 bases, and 15 bases lay between the germline ends.

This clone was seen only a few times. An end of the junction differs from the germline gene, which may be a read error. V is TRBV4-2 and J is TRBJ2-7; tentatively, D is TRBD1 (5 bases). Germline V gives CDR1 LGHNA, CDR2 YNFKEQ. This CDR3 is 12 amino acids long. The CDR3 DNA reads TGTGCCAGCAGCGACAGCCCCTACCAGCAGTACTTC. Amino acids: CASSDSPYQQYF.

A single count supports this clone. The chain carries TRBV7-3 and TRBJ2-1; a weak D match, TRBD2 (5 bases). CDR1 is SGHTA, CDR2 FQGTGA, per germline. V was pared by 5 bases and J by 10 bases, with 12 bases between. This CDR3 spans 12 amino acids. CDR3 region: CASSEDGEEQFF. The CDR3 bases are TGTGCCAGCAGCGAGGACGGGGAGGAGCAGTTCTTC.